What follows are 23 T cell receptor beta chains derived from one specimen sequenced in a study of cytomegalovirus exposure and HLA in healthy donors. Both 60 Vbeta primers and 13 Jbeta primers went into the PCR. Assay: immunoSEQ multiplex PCR; the TCRdb copy retains only in-frame clones and omits some. The data contain about 130,000 clones, approximately 80% of them singletons. Specimen: PBMCs. These receptors all come from a woman aged 40 to 50 in good health and CMV-seronegative.

This clone appeared a single time. The chain links TRBV19 to TRBJ1-1, with TRBD1 matching over 9 bases. Germline V lookup: CDR1 LNHDA, CDR2 SQIVND (reference sequence). Unmatched junction bases numbered 5, after V lost 4 bases and J lost 5 bases. The CDR3 is made up of 14 amino acids. The CDR3: CASSTGQGLTEAFF. CDR3 nucleotides: TGTGCCAGTAGTACAGGACAGGGGTTAACTGAAGCTTTCTTT.

This chain uses TRBV7-2 with TRBJ2-3; 13 bases match TRBD2. Trimming removed 1 base from V and 5 bases from J; junction bases left unmatched: 6. The germline gives CDR1 SGHTA, CDR2 FQGNSA. The CDR3 loop spans 17 amino acids. In nucleotides, the CDR3 is TGTGCCAGCAGCTTAGGGACTAGCGGGGGCTCTGTAGATACGCAGTATTTT. It translates to CASSLGTSGGSVDTQYF.

This chain links TRBV6-1 with TRBJ1-1; a possible D gene is TRBD1 (6 bases). This CDR3 region has 12 residues. CDR1 is MNHNS and CDR2 is SASEGT in the germline V gene. Trimming shortened V by 4 bases and J by 7 bases, and 10 bases separated the two germline ends. CDR3 sequence: CASSGDTNEAFF. In DNA, the CDR3 is TGTGCCAGCAGTGGGGACACTAATGAAGCTTTCTTT.

The gene calls are TRBV2 and TRBJ1-1; D call uncertain. The CDR3 spans 14 residues. The germline CDR1 and CDR2 sequences are SNHLY and FYNNEI. V lost 1 base, J lost 1 base, and 7 bases lay in between. This chain's CDR3 is CASSEVSANTEAFF. CDR3 DNA sequence: TGTGCCAGCAGTGAAGTTAGCGCGAACACTGAAGCTTTCTTT.

The rearrangement uses TRBV9 and TRBJ1-1, with D possibly TRBD1 on 5 matching bases. Germline CDR1 reads SGDLS; CDR2 reads YYNGEE. V lost 3 bases and J 11 bases, leaving 14 bases between the germline ends. This CDR3 is 12 amino acids long. DNA for the CDR3: TGTGCCAGCAGCGGGGAGGGTGGGGGTGCTTTCTTT. Protein: CASSGEGGGAFF.

This chain joins TRBV7-6 and TRBJ1-1, with D unresolved. V dropped 2 bases and J dropped 1 base, with 5 bases sitting between them. Per the germline V gene, CDR1 is SGHVS and CDR2 is FNYEAQ. The length of the CDR3 is 13 residues. The CDR3 protein is CASSLQANTEAFF. In nucleotides, the CDR3 is TGTGCCAGCAGCTTACAGGCGAACACTGAAGCTTTCTTT.

This chain joins TRBV6-1 and TRBJ2-2, with a tentative D call TRBD1 (6 bases). Germline CDR1 MNHNS, CDR2 SASEGT. The germline V and J ends were trimmed by 5 bases and 5 bases, with 12 bases remaining between them. This CDR3 is 14 amino acids long. The CDR3 region is CASSSGTPTGELFF. In DNA, the CDR3 is TGTGCCAGCAGTTCCGGGACACCAACCGGGGAGCTGTTTTTT.

V gene TRBV7-9 combines with J gene TRBJ1-1; D is ambiguous. Between the trimmed V and J ends, which lost 6 bases and 8 bases, there was a span of 16 bases. The germline V gene encodes CDR1 SEHNR and CDR2 FQNEAQ (reference sequence). The CDR3 contains 13 residues. CDR3 protein: CASRTRDLREAFF. The CDR3 DNA sequence: TGTGCCAGCAGAACGAGGGATCTCCGAGAAGCTTTCTTT. The whole variable domain, filled in from reference TRBV7-9 and TRBJ1-1, reads DTGVSQNPRHKITKRGQNVTFRCDPISEHNRLYWYRQTLGQGPEFLTYFQNEAQLEKSRLLSDRFSAERPKGSFSTLEIQRTEQGDSAMYLCASRTRDLREAFFGQGTRLTVV.

This clone was detected only once. CDR3 protein: CASSGSGQSSDTIYF. The DNA for the CDR3 is TGTGCCAGCAGCGGAAGTGGACAGTCCTCTGACACCATATATTTT. The chain is built from TRBV9 and TRBJ1-3, with a weak D call TRBD1 (6 bases). V was trimmed by 3 bases and J by 8 bases, leaving 18 bases between them. The CDR3 extends over 15 amino acids. The germline CDR1 and CDR2 sequences are SGDLS and YYNGEE.

This clone was picked up a small number of times. The rearrangement joins TRBV28 to TRBJ1-1; TRBD1 matches at 7 bases. V lost 6 bases, J lost 0 bases, and 7 bases stayed unmatched. This CDR3 contains 15 residues. Per germline, CDR1 MDHEN and CDR2 SYDVKM. The CDR3 DNA is TGTGCCAGCAGATCAGGGGGTGTCGTGAACACTGAAGCTTTCTTT. This translates into CASRSGGVVNTEAFF.

The chain couples TRBV13 to TRBJ1-2; D ambiguous. Trimming cost V 5 bases and J 5 bases, with 12 bases left between them. Germline V gene sequence: CDR1 PRHDT, CDR2 FYEKMQ (reference sequence). This CDR3 has 13 residues. The CDR3 protein is CASSLRSVYGYTF. As DNA, the CDR3 is TGTGCCAGCAGCCTAAGATCCGTTTATGGCTACACCTTC.

The chain uses TRBV5-1 and TRBJ2-1; TRBD1 matches 9 bases. Germline V lookup: CDR1 SGHRS, CDR2 YFSETQ. After removal of 0 bases from V and 4 bases from J, the junction contained 2 bases not matched to a gene. The CDR3 runs 15 residues. CDR3 bases: TGCGCCAGCAGCTTGGAAGGACAGGGGTACAATGAGCAGTTCTTC. This sequence encodes CASSLEGQGYNEQFF.

This clone appeared a few times. The chain is built from TRBV7-8 and TRBJ2-1; 8 bases match TRBD1. The CDR3 has 15 amino acids. J was trimmed by 7 bases and V by 3 bases; bases with no gene match: 8. The germline V gene encodes CDR1 SGHVS and CDR2 FQNEAQ. CDR3 nucleotides: TGTGCCAGCAGCTTGCGACAGGGGCCGACAAATGAGCAGTTCTTC. It specifies CASSLRQGPTNEQFF.

This clone appeared a few times. The chain is built from TRBV5-4 and TRBJ1-4; 9 bases align to TRBD1. The CDR3 runs to 15 residues. The germline gives CDR1 SGHNT, CDR2 YYREEE (reference sequence). V lost 5 bases and J lost 7; bases outside the gene matches: 9. CDR3 sequence (DNA): TGTGCCAGCAGTCATTACGGGACAGGGTCTGAAAAACTGTTTTTT. Protein: CASSHYGTGSEKLFF.

This clone was detected once. The chain couples TRBV6-6 to TRBJ2-1, with D perhaps matching TRBD2 (7 bases). Germline CDR1 and CDR2: MNHNY and SVGAGI (reference sequence). This CDR3 is 14 amino acids long. V shed 4 bases and J shed 5 bases, with 12 bases lying between them. The CDR3 coding sequence is TGTGCCAGCAGTTGGACTAGGGGGGACAATGAGCAGTTCTTC. Amino acid sequence: CASSWTRGDNEQFF.

The chain recombines TRBV5-4 with TRBJ2-5; D may be TRBD2 (6 bases). V was trimmed by 1 base and J by 5 bases, leaving 9 bases between them. Germline V lookup: CDR1 SGHNT, CDR2 YYREEE (reference sequence). There are 13 residues in the CDR3. The CDR3 bases are TGTGCCAGCAGCTTGTGGGGGGTGGAGACCCAGTACTTC. It yields the protein CASSLWGVETQYF.

This clone was observed a handful of times. The chain recombines TRBV5-6 with TRBJ1-5; tentatively, D is TRBD1 (5 bases). Germline CDR1 reads SGHDT; CDR2 reads YYEEEE. Trimming shortened V by 2 bases and J by 0 bases, and 12 bases separated the two germline ends. The CDR3 is 16 amino acids. The CDR3 protein is CASSFLGGPSNQPQHF. Here the CDR3 DNA reads TGTGCCAGCAGCTTCTTGGGGGGACCTAGCAATCAGCCCCAGCATTTT.

The chain is built from TRBV7-6 and TRBJ2-7; TRBD2 matches 10 bases. The CDR3 has 14 residues. V gave up 5 bases and J gave up 3 bases; unmatched junction bases: 4. CDR1 and CDR2 from the germline V gene are SGHVS and FNYEAQ. The CDR3 region is CASSRTSGNYEQYF. DNA of the CDR3: TGTGCCAGCAGCCGAACTAGCGGGAACTACGAGCAGTACTTC.

The chain recombines TRBV5-6 with TRBJ2-7; TRBD1 is a possible D gene (6 bases). Trimming shortened V by 4 bases and J by 6 bases, and 29 bases separated the two germline ends. Germline loops: CDR1 SGHDT, CDR2 YYEEEE. The CDR3 consists of 18 residues. The CDR3: CASSPSPGWLGADSEQYF. Written as DNA, the CDR3 is TGTGCCAGCAGCCCATCCCCGGGGTGGTTGGGGGCGGATTCCGAGCAGTACTTC.

This clone came up a few times. V usage is TRBV5-4 and J usage is TRBJ2-3; possibly TRBD2 for D (6 bases). V shed 2 bases and J shed 1 base, with 8 bases lying between them. This CDR3 contains 14 residues. CDR1 is SGHNT and CDR2 is YYREEE in the germline V gene (reference sequence). CDR3 amino acids: CASSFSGRTDTQYF. The CDR3 bases are TGTGCCAGCAGCTTTAGCGGTCGCACAGATACGCAGTATTTT.

This chain joins TRBV5-6 and TRBJ2-6; D remains unclear. Germline values: CDR1 SGHDT, CDR2 YYEEEE. CDR3 size: 14 residues. Trimming cost V 6 bases and J 0 bases, with 7 bases left between them. CDR3 residues: CASTLSSGANVLTF. CDR3 DNA: TGTGCCAGCACTCTCAGCTCTGGGGCCAACGTCCTGACTTTC.

V usage is TRBV4-1 and J usage is TRBJ2-7; 11 bases are shared with TRBD2. This CDR3 is 19 amino acids long. Trimming took 0 bases from V and 5 from J; bases not matched to a gene: 15. Germline V CDR1 and CDR2: MGHRA, YSYEKL. The CDR3 region is CASSQESPHLTSGSHEQYF. CDR3 nucleotides: TGCGCCAGCAGCCAAGAGAGCCCCCATCTCACTAGCGGGAGCCACGAGCAGTACTTC.

The chain joins TRBV28 to TRBJ2-5; D remains ambiguous. The CDR3 is made up of 11 amino acids. The V and J ends lost 7 bases and 1 base respectively, with 4 bases between them. The germline V gene has CDR1 MDHEN and CDR2 SYDVKM. The DNA of the CDR3 is TGTGCCAGCATCTTCCAAGAGACCCAGTACTTC. Protein: CASIFQETQYF.